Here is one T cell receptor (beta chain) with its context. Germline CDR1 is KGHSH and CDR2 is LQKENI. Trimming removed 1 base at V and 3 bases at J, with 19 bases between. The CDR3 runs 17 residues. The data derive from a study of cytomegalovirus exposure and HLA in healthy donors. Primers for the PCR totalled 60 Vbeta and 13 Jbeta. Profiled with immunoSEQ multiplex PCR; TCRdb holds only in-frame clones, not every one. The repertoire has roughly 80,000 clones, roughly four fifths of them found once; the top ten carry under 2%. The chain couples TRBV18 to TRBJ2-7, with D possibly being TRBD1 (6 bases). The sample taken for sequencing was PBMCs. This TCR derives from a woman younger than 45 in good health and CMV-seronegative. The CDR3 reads CASSPQAGALSGYEQYF. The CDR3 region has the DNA TGTGCCAGCTCACCACAGGCAGGGGCCCTATCTGGCTACGAGCAGTACTTC.